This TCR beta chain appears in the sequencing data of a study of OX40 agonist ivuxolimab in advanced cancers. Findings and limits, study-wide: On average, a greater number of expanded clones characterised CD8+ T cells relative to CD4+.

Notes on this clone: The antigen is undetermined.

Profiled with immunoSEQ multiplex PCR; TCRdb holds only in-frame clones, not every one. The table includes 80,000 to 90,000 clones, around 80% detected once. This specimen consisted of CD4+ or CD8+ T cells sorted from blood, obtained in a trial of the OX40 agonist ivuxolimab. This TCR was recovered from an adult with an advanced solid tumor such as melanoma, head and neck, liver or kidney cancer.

CDR3: CASSRGGPANTEAFF. CDR3 nucleotides: TGTGCCAGTAGTAGGGGGGGGCCCGCGAACACTGAAGCTTTCTTT. This chain connects TRBV19 to TRBJ1-1, with a tentative D call TRBD1 (6 bases). CDR1 and CDR2 from the germline V gene are LNHDA and SQIVND (reference sequence). V gave up 4 bases and J gave up 1 base, with 13 bases separating them. The CDR3 contains 15 residues.